This T cell receptor (beta chain) is from a study of PD-1 blockade in classical Hodgkin lymphoma. Overall study findings and caveats: Newly diagnosed patients were said to have less baseline TCR diversity than healthy donors did. Those patients who began receiving nivolumab less than 1 year after ASCT had lower diversity, and they were excluded. Newly diagnosed patients had diversity similar to the baseline diversity of complete responders.

All patients relapsed after autologous stem cell transplantation, and brentuximab vedotin exposure varied. Using magnetic negative selection, the CD4+ T cells were separated out of thawed PBMCs. A few counts support this clone. Its antigen is as yet unknown. Trimming pared 5 bases from V and 8 bases from J, leaving 18 bases between. Germline V gene lookup returns CDR1 MDHEN and CDR2 SYDVKM. CDR3 length equals 14 residues. Method: immunoSEQ multiplex PCR; TCRdb's copy keeps in-frame clones and lacks some. The table includes about 29,000 clones, over 75% detected once. Sequenced material: CD4+ T cells from blood, taken at baseline. This TCR was recovered from a human donor with classical Hodgkin lymphoma. The rearrangement joins TRBV28 to TRBJ1-2; the D is unclear. The CDR3 coding sequence is TGTGCCAGCAGTACATCTGCCTCGGTTCACGGCTACACCTTC. This sequence encodes CASSTSASVHGYTF.